This paragraph reports one T cell receptor beta chain. Time point denoted: pre-sensitization, week 0. Treatment in this sample: therapeutic diphenylcyclopropenone sensitization with weekly scalp DPC. Every donor had alopecia and was 18 to 70 years old; all were suitable for DPC. The template was total RNA from unfractionated whole blood. Germline CDR1 and CDR2: SGDLS and YYNGEE. Trimming took 0 bases from V and 5 from J, leaving 15 bases between them. CDR3 length equals 15 residues. The sample originates from a study of human T cells and chemical hapten exposure. A single record per CDR3 protein comes from TCRdb applying MiXCR to the RACE reads. The data contain fewer than 60,000 distinct CDR3 sequences, around 10% of them singletons.

The source of this sequence is a woman in her forties with alopecia areata. Some clones in this sample may be carry-over from other donors' samples. The chain combines TRBV9 with TRBJ2-7; no reliable D call. The sequenced sample was whole blood, obtained in connection with sensitization to the hapten diphenylcyclopropenone (DPC). The CDR3 loop is CASSVAPGSWDEQYF. The DNA for the CDR3 is TGTGCCAGCAGCGTAGCGCCGGGCTCCTGGGACGAGCAGTACTTC.